This TCR beta chain was sequenced in a study of CD8 T cells in ankylosing spondylitis. TCRdb used MiXCR to reprocess the 5' RACE reads, holding one entry per CDR3 protein. The sample records 150,000 to 200,000 distinct CDR3 sequences, about 13% being singletons. V shed 0 bases and J 0 bases; nucleotides not matched to a gene: 3. This CDR3 spans 16 amino acids. Germline V gene sequence: CDR1 SGHRS, CDR2 YFSETQ. Only a few counts were recorded for this clonotype. The sequencing input was blood, either unsorted or a sorted T cell fraction (not recorded which). The chain uses TRBV5-1 and TRBJ2-3; 8 nucleotides match TRBD2. The receptor was isolated from a male donor with ankylosing spondylitis or in good health (not recorded which). Written as DNA, the CDR3 is TGCGCCAGCAGCTTGGGCGGCGGGAGGAGCACAGATACGCAGTATTTT. Amino acid sequence: CASSLGGGRSTDTQYF.